The entry below describes one TCR beta chain. Its specificity is not known. CDR3 length equals 13 residues. Trimming cost V 1 base and J 4 bases, with 7 bases left between them. Germline V gene sequence: CDR1 SGHTA, CDR2 FQGNSA. The source of the sample is a study of T cell responses to AZD1222 COVID-19 vaccine. General study results and limits: None of the repertoires were sampled until the peak T cell response had passed. Nearly half of unique spike-specific TCRs reportedly avoided B.1.351 and B.1.1.7 mutated regions. Breadth and depth of Spike-specific TCRs rose after two AZD1222 doses.

Some clones are missing from TCRdb's copy, which holds only in-frame ones; the method was immunoSEQ multiplex PCR. This sample yields nearly 55,000 clones, of which roughly nine tenths are seen a single time; about 14% belongs to the top ten. Here the sequenced sample was peripheral blood, taken 28 days after the second AZD1222 dose. This chain connects TRBV7-2 to TRBJ1-2, with TRBD1 as a possible D gene (6 bases). This TCR came from an adult who received the AZD1222 COVID-19 vaccine. CDR3 nucleotide sequence: TGTGCCAGCAGCTTAGGGGGGGCCTATGGCTACACCTTC. Translation: CASSLGGAYGYTF.